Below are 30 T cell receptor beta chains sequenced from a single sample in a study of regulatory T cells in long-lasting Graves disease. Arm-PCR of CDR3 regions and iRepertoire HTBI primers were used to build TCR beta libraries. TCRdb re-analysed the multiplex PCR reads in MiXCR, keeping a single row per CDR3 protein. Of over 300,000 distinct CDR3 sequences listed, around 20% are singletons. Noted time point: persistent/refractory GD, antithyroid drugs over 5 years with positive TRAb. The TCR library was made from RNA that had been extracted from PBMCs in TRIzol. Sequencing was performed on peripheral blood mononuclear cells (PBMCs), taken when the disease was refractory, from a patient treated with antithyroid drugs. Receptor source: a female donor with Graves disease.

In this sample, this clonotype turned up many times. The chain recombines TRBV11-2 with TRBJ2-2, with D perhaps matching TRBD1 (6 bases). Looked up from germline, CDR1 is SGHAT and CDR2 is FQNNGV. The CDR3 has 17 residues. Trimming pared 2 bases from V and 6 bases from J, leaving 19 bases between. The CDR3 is CASSLRRLRGYPGELFF. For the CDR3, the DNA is TGTGCCAGCAGCTTACGTCGCCTCAGGGGTTATCCCGGGGAGCTGTTTTTT.

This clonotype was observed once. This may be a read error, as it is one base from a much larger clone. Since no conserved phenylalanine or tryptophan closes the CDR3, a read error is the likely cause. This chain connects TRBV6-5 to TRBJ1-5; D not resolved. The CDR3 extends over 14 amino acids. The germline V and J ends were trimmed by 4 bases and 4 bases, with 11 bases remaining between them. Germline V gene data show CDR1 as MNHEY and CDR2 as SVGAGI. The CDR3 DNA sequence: TGTGCCAGCAGTTCGACGGGTTTGAATCAGCCCCAGCATCTT. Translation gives CASSSTGLNQPQHL.

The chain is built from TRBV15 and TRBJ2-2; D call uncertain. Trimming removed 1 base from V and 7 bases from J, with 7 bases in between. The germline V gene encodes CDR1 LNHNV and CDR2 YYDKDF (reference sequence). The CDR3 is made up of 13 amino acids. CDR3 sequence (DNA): TGTGCCACCAGCAGAGCTGGGGTCGGGGAGCTGTTTTTT. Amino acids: CATSRAGVGELFF.

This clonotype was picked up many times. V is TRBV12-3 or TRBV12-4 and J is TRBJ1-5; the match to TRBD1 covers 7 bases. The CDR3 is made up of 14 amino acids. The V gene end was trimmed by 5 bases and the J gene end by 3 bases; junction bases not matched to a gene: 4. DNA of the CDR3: TGTGCCAGCAGTACGACAGGGTCCAATCAGCCCCAGCATTTT. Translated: CASSTTGSNQPQHF.

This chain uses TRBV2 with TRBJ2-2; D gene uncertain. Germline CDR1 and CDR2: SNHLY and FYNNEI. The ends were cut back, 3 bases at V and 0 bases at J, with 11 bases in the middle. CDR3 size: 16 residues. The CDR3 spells CASSDVATANTGELFF. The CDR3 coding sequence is TGTGCCAGCAGTGACGTTGCGACGGCGAACACCGGGGAGCTGTTTTTT.

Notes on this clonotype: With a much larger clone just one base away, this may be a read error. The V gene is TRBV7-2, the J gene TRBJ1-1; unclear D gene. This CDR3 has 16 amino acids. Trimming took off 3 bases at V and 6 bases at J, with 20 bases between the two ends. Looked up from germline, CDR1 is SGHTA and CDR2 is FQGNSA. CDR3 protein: CTSSFYSGYGLAEAFF. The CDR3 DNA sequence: TGTACCAGCAGCTTCTATAGCGGGTACGGTCTCGCTGAAGCTTTCTTT.

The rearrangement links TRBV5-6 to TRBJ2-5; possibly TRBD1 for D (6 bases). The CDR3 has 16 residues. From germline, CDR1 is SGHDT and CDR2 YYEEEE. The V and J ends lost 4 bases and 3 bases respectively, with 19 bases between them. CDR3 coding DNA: TGTGCCAGCAGCCCCCCGCCGGGACACCGAAAAGAGACCCAGTACTTC. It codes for CASSPPPGHRKETQYF.

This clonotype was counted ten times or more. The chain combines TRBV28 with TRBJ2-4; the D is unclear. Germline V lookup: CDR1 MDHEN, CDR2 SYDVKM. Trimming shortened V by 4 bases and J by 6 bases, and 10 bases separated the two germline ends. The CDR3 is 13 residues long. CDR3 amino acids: CASSWKSPNIQYF. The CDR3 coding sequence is TGTGCCAGCAGTTGGAAGAGTCCAAACATTCAGTACTTC.

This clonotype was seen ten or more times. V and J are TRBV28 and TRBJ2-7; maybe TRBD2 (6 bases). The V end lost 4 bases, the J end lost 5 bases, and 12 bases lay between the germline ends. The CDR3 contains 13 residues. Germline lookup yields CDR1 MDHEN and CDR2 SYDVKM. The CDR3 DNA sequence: TGTGCCAGCAGTTCCCGACTAGACGACGAGCAGTACTTC. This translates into CASSSRLDDEQYF.

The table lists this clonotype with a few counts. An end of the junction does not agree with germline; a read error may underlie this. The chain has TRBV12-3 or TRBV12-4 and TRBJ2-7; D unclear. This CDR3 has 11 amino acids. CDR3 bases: TGTGCCAGCAGTTTATACCCACTCCTGAACTTC. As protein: CASSLYPLLNF.

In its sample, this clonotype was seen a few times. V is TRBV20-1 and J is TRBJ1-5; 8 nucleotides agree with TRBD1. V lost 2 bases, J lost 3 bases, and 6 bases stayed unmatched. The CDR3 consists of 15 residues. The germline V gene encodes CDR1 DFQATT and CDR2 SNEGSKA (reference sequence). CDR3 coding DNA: TGCAGTGCTAGAACACAGGGGGGGAACAATCAGCCCCAGCATTTT. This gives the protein CSARTQGGNNQPQHF.

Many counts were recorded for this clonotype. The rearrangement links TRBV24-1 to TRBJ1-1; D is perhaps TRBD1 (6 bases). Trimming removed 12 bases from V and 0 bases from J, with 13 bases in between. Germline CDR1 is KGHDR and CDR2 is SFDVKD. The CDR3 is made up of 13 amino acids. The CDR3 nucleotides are TGTGCCCCCCTCGGACAGTTGAACACTGAAGCTTTCTTT. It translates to CAPLGQLNTEAFF.

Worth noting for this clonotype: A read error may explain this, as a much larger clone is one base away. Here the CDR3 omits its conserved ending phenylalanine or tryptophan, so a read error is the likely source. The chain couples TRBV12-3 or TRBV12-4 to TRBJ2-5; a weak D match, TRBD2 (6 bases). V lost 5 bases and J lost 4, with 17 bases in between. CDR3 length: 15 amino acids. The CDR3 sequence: CASSPTLGGRETQYL. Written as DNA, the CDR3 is TGTGCCAGCAGTCCTACCTTGGGGGGTAGAGAGACCCAGTACCTC.

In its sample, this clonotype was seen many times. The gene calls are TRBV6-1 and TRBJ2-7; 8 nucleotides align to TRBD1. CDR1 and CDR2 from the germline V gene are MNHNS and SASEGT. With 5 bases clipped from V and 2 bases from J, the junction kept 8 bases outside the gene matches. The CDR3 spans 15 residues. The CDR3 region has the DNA TGTGCCAGCAGTACGCGGGACAGGAACCCCTACGAGCAGTACTTC. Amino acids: CASSTRDRNPYEQYF.

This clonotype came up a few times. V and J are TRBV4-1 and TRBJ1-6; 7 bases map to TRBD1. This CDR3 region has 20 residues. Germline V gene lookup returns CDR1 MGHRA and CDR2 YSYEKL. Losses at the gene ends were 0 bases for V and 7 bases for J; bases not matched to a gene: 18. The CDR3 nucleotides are TGCGCCAGCAGCCAAGAACTTTATGGGAGGGGGCGATTGGGAAATTCACCCCTCCACTTT. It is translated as CASSQELYGRGRLGNSPLHF.

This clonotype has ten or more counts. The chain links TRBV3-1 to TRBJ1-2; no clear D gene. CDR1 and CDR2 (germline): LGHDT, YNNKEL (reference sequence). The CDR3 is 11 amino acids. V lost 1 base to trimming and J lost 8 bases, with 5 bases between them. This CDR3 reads CASSQGPGYTF. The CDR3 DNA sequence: TGTGCCAGCAGCCAAGGGCCGGGCTACACCTTC.

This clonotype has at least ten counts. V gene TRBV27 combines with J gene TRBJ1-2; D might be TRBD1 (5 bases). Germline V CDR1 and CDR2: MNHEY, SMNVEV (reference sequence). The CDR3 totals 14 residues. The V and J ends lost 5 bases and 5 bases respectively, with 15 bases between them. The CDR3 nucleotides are TGTGCCAGCAGTCTGACAGCCGCACCTTATGGCTACACCTTC. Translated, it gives CASSLTAAPYGYTF.

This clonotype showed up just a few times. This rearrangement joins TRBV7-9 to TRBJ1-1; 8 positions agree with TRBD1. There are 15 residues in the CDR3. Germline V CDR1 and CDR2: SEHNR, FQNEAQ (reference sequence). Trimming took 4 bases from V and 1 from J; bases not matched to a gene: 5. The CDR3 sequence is CASSSTGTGNTEAFF. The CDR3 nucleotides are TGTGCCAGCAGCTCAACCGGGACAGGGAACACTGAAGCTTTCTTT.

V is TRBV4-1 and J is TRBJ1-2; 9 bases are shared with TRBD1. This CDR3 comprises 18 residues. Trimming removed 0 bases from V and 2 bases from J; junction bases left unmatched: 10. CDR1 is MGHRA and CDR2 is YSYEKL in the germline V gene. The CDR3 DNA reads TGCGCCAGCAGCCAAGAGGCGGGACAGGGTACTCAGAACTATGGCTACACCTTC. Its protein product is CASSQEAGQGTQNYGYTF.

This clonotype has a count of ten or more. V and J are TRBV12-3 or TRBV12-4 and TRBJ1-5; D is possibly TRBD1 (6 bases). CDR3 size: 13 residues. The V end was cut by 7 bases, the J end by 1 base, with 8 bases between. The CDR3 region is CASTDRSNQPQHF. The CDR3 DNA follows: TGTGCCAGCACGGACAGAAGCAATCAGCCCCAGCATTTT.

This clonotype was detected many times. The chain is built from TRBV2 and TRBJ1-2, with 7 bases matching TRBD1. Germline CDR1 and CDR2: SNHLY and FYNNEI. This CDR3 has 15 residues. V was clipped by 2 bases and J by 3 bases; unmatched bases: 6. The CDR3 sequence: CASSESRGRDYGYTF. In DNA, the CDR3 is TGTGCCAGCAGTGAATCGAGGGGGCGCGACTATGGCTACACCTTC.

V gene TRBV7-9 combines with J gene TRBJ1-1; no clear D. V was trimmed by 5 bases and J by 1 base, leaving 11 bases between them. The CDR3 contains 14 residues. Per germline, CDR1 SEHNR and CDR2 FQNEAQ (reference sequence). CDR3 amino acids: CASSQNHKNTEAFF. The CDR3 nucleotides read TGTGCCAGCAGCCAAAATCACAAGAACACTGAAGCTTTCTTT. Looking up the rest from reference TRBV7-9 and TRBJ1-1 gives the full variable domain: DTGVSQNPRHKITKRGQNVTFRCDPISEHNRLYWYRQTLGQGPEFLTYFQNEAQLEKSRLLSDRFSAERPKGSFSTLEIQRTEQGDSAMYLCASSQNHKNTEAFFGQGTRLTVV.

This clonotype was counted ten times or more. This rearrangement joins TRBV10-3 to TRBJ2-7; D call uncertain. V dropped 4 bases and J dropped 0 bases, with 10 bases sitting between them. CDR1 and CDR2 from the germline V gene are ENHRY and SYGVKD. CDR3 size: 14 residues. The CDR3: CAISAVGPSYEQYF. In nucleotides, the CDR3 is TGTGCCATCAGTGCGGTCGGCCCCTCCTACGAGCAGTACTTC.

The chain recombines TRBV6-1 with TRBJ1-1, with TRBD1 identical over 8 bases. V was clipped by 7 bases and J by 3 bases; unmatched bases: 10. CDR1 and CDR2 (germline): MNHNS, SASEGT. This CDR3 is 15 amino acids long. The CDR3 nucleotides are TGTGCCAGCAAGGGGCAGGGGGCTTTCTACACTGAAGCTTTCTTT. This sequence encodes CASKGQGAFYTEAFF.

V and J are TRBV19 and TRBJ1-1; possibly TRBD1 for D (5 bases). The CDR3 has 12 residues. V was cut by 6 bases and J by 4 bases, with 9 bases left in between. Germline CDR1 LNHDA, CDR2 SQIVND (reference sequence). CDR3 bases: TGTGCCAGTAGGACAGAAGTCACTGAAGCTTTCTTT. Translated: CASRTEVTEAFF.

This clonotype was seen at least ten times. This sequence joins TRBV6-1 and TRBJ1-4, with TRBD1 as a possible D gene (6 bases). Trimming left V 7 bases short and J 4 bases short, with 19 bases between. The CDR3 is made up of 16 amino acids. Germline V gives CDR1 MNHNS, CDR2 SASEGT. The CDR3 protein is CASKRTGGLNNEKLFF. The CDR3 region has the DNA TGTGCCAGCAAAAGAACCGGGGGGCTCAATAATGAAAAACTGTTTTTT.

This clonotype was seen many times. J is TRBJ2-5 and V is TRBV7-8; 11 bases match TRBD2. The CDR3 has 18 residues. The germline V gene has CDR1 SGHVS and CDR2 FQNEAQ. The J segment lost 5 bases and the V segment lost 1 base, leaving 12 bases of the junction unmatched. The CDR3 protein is CASSLGVSSGGSGETQYF. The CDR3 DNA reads TGTGCCAGCAGCTTAGGTGTTTCTAGCGGGGGGTCGGGGGAGACCCAGTACTTC.

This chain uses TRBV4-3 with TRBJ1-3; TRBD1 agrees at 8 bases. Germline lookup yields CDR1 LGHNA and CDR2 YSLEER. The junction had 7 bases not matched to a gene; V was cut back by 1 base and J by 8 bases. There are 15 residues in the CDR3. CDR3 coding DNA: TGCGCCAGCAGCCAAGGGGGGACAGGCCGGGACACCATATATTTT. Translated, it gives CASSQGGTGRDTIYF.

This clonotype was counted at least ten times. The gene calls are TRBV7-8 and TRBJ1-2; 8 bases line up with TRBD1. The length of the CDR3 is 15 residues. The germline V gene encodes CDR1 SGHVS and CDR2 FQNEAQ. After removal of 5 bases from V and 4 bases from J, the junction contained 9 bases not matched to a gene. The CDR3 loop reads CASSHHRDRSYGYTF. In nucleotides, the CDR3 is TGTGCCAGCAGCCATCACCGGGACAGGTCCTATGGCTACACCTTC. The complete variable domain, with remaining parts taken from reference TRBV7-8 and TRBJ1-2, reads GAGVSQSPRYKVAKRGQDVALRCDPISGHVSLFWYQQALGQGPEFLTYFQNEAQLDKSGLPSDRFFAERPEGSVSTLKIQRTQQEDSAVYLCASSHHRDRSYGYTFGSGTRLTVV.

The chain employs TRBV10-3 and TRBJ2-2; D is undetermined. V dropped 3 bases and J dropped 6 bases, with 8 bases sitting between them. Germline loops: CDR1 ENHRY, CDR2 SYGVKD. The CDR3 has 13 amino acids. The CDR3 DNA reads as TGTGCCATCAGTGAACCCCCCCCCGGGGAGCTGTTTTTT. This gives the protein CAISEPPPGELFF.